This T cell receptor (beta chain) is from a study of breast tumors, draining lymph nodes, adjacent tissues. Axillary draining lymph nodes of breast cancer patients supplied the node samples. TCRdb passed the multiplex PCR reads through MiXCR, listing each CDR3 protein once. The sample records 130,000 or so distinct CDR3 sequences, 20% to 25% being singletons. This clonotype has ten or more counts. Its specificity is not known. Study-level results: Most tumor T cells seemingly derive from lymph node, then expand in tumor. Tumor repertoires ranked between lymph nodes and nontumor tissue in diversity, with V and J gene preferences.

The CDR3 runs to 16 residues. J gave up 3 bases and V 6 bases, and 6 bases lay outside the gene matches. The genes are TRBV12-3 or TRBV12-4 and TRBJ2-3; 13 bases map to TRBD2. The sample taken for sequencing was axillary lymph node tissue. This clonotype was obtained from a female donor with breast cancer. Some clones in this sample may be carry-over from other donors' samples. Here the CDR3 reads CASRRTSGSMTDTQYF. The DNA of the CDR3 is TGTGCCAGCAGACGGACTAGCGGGAGTATGACAGATACGCAGTATTTT.